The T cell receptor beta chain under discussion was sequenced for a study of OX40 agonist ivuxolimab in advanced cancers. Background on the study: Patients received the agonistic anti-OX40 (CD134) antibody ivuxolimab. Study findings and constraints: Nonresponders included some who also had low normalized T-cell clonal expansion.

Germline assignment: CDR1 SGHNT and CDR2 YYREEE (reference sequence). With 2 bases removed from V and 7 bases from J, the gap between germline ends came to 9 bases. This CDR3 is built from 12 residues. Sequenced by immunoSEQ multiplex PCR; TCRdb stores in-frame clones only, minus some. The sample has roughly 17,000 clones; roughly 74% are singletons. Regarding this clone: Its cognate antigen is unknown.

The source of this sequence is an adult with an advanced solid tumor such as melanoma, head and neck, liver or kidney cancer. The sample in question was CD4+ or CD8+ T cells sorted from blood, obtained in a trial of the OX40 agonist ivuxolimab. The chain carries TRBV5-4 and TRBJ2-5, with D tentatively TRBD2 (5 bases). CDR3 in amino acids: CASSFGSTTQYF. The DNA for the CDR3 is TGTGCCAGCAGCTTTGGGAGTACGACCCAGTACTTC.